Listed below are T cell receptor beta chains from one sample, sequenced in a study of blood T cell repertoires in COVID-19. Only in-frame clones appear in the TCRdb table, and some are missing; sequencing was by immunoSEQ multiplex PCR. The data contain some 290,000 clones, roughly 85% of them seen just once; the ten biggest clones take up 3.5% to 5.5%. Input material: peripheral blood. The receptor source for this set is a man aged 55 to 70 who had recovered from COVID-19. The CDR3 runs from the conserved cysteine through the conserved F or W. Each record gives: clone size, V gene, J gene, D gene, CDR3 protein, CDR3 DNA. The D gene is left open where the match is weak. Some rows have no size entry. The others give once, few or many, or a class for an expanded clone.

size: .; V: TRBV5-1; J: TRBJ1-1; D: .; CDR3: CASSLSGRGNTEAFF; DNA: TGCGCCAGCAGCTTGTCAGGGCGGGGGAACACTGAAGCTTTCTTT
size: .; V: TRBV2; J: TRBJ2-1; D: TRBD1; CDR3: CASRGQGIRNEQFF; DNA: TGTGCCAGCAGGGGACAGGGGATACGAAATGAGCAGTTCTTC
size: .; V: TRBV12-5; J: TRBJ2-7; D: .; CDR3: CASGGTQLGEQYF; DNA: TGTGCAAGTGGGGGGACACAACTGGGCGAGCAGTACTTC
size: few; V: TRBV2; J: TRBJ2-4; D: .; CDR3: CASSEGLAKNIQYF; DNA: TGTGCCAGCTCGGAGGGCCTAGCCAAAAACATTCAGTACTTC
size: .; V: TRBV29-1; J: TRBJ1-1; D: .; CDR3: CSGLWGGATEAFF; DNA: TGCAGCGGCCTTTGGGGGGGGGCCACTGAAGCTTTCTTT
size: .; V: TRBV7-2; J: TRBJ2-6; D: TRBD1; CDR3: CASSFPGTGTLNVLTF; DNA: TGTGCCAGCAGCTTCCCCGGGACAGGGACTCTGAACGTCCTGACTTTC
size: .; V: TRBV28; J: TRBJ1-4; D: .; CDR3: CASSFRVLDEKLFF; DNA: TGTGCCAGCAGTTTCCGGGTGCTAGATGAAAAACTGTTTTTT
size: .; V: TRBV30; J: TRBJ2-5; D: TRBD2; CDR3: CASTSNTRAGQETQYF; DNA: TGTGCCTCCACGAGCAATACACGAGCGGGGCAAGAGACCCAGTACTTC
size: .; V: TRBV2; J: TRBJ2-6; D: .; CDR3: CASTNSQGGDNVLTF; DNA: TGTGCCAGCACCAACTCCCAGGGGGGAGATAACGTCCTGACTTTC
size: .; V: TRBV4-1; J: TRBJ2-2; D: .; CDR3: CASSQALGTSNTGELFF; DNA: TGCGCCAGCAGCCAAGCTCTAGGGACATCGAACACCGGGGAGCTGTTTTTT
size: .; V: TRBV18; J: TRBJ2-1; D: .; CDR3: CASSTIVGNEQFF; DNA: TGTGCCAGCTCAACCATTGTCGGTAATGAGCAGTTCTTC
size: .; V: TRBV7-2; J: TRBJ1-1; D: .; CDR3: CASGKGGGVTEAFF; DNA: TGTGCCAGCGGCAAGGGGGGGGGCGTCACTGAAGCTTTCTTT
size: .; V: TRBV5-5; J: TRBJ2-7; D: TRBD1; CDR3: CASSFGTEIYEQYF; DNA: TGTGCCAGCAGCTTTGGGACAGAGATCTACGAGCAGTACTTC
size: once; V: TRBV5-1; J: TRBJ2-7; D: TRBD2; CDR3: CASSFVAGGTYEQYF; DNA: TGCGCCAGCAGCTTCGTAGCGGGAGGTACTTACGAGCAGTACTTC
size: .; V: TRBV5-1; J: TRBJ2-6; D: .; CDR3: CASSLNGPGANVLTF; DNA: TGCGCCAGCAGCTTGAACGGTCCGGGGGCCAACGTCCTGACTTTC
size: .; V: TRBV5-4; J: TRBJ2-7; D: .; CDR3: CASSLGSSPSSYEQYF; DNA: TGTGCCAGCAGCTTGGGGTCTAGCCCGAGCTCCTACGAGCAGTACTTC
size: .; V: TRBV5-6; J: TRBJ1-4; D: TRBD1; CDR3: CASSFRPGQVVEKLFF; DNA: TGTGCCAGCAGCTTCCGTCCGGGACAGGTAGTGGAAAAACTGTTTTTT
size: .; V: TRBV15; J: TRBJ1-5; D: .; CDR3: CATSRDRSPNQPQHF; DNA: TGTGCCACCAGCAGAGATCGGTCCCCCAATCAGCCCCAGCATTTT